A single sample gave rise to the 4 T cell receptor beta chains below, sequenced in a study of cytomegalovirus exposure and HLA in healthy donors. The PCR made use of 60 Vbeta and 13 Jbeta primers. Repertoires were generated with immunoSEQ multiplex PCR, while TCRdb's copy carries only in-frame clones and drops some. The table includes about 140,000 clones, 60% to 80% detected once. Specimen: PBMCs. These TCRs come from a young man in good health and CMV-seropositive.

This clone appeared a single time. J is TRBJ1-2 and V is TRBV28; no clear D gene. Germline loops: CDR1 MDHEN, CDR2 SYDVKM. V was pared by 5 bases and J by 5 bases, with 18 bases between. The CDR3 has 15 residues. For the CDR3, the DNA is TGTGCCAGCAGTCCCCATCAGGCCTACCCGTATGGCTACACCTTC. Translation gives CASSPHQAYPYGYTF.

This chain links TRBV29-1 with TRBJ2-5; 9 bases fit TRBD2. The junction had 7 bases not matched to a gene; V was cut back by 3 bases and J by 2 bases. This CDR3 has 15 amino acids. The germline V gene has CDR1 SQVTM and CDR2 ANQGSEA. CDR3 residues: CSVDGLAGRQETQYF. The CDR3 DNA follows: TGCAGCGTTGATGGGCTAGCGGGAAGACAAGAGACCCAGTACTTC.

This clone was detected only a few times. V and J are TRBV29-1 and TRBJ2-7; D tentatively reads TRBD1 or TRBD2 (6 bases each). The CDR3 contains 12 residues. Germline assignment: CDR1 SQVTM and CDR2 ANQGSEA. Trimming cost V 7 bases and J 3 bases, with 13 bases left between them. The chain's CDR3 is CSAGEGGYEQYF. CDR3 in DNA: TGCAGCGCTGGAGAGGGGGGCTACGAGCAGTACTTC.

The chain links TRBV19 to TRBJ1-2; 7 positions agree with TRBD1. Germline V gene lookup returns CDR1 LNHDA and CDR2 SQIVND (reference sequence). The length of the CDR3 is 13 residues. Trimming at V came to 5 bases and at J to 7 bases, leaving 7 bases not matched to a gene. CDR3 nucleotides: TGTGCCAGTAGTCCCCGGGACAGAGGTGGCTACACCTTC. Protein sequence: CASSPRDRGGYTF.